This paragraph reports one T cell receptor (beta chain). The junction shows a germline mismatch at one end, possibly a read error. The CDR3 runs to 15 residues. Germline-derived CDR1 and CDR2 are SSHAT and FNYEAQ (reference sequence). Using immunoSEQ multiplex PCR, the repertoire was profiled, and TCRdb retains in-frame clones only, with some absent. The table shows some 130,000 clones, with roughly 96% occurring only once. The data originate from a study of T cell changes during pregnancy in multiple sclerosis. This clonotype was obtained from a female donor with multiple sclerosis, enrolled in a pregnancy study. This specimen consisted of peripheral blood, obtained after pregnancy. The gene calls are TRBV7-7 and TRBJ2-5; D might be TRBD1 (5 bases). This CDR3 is CASSLGQGPSGTQYF. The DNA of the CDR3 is TGTGCTAGCAGCTTAGGGCAGGGCCCCAGTGGGACCCAGTACTTC. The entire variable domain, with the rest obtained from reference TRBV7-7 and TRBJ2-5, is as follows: GAGVSQSPRYKVTKRGQDVTLRCDPISSHATLYWYQQALGQGPEFLTYFNYEAQPDKSGLPSDRFSAERPEGSISTLTIQRTEQRDSAMYRCASSLGQGPSGTQYFGPGTRLLVL.